The 26 T cell receptor beta chains below all came from one sample that was sequenced in a study of breast tumors, draining lymph nodes, adjacent tissues. MiXCR, applied by TCRdb to the multiplex PCR reads, yields one record per CDR3 protein. The top ten hold about 3.7% of the sample, which has approximately 150,000 distinct CDR3 sequences, about 34% seen once. Axillary draining lymph nodes of breast cancer patients supplied the node samples. The sample consisted of axillary lymph node tissue. The receptors stem from a female donor with breast cancer. Some clones in this sample may be carry-over from other donors' samples.

This clonotype was counted many times. The chain is built from TRBV29-1 and TRBJ2-1; 9 bases agree with TRBD2. Trimming took 6 bases from V and 9 from J; bases not matched to a gene: 6. The CDR3 length is 12 residues. The germline CDR1 and CDR2 sequences are SQVTM and ANQGSEA. This CDR3 reads CSVGLAYGEQFF. The CDR3 DNA reads TGCAGCGTGGGACTAGCATACGGTGAGCAGTTCTTC.

This clonotype was detected ten times or more. This chain uses TRBV5-1 with TRBJ2-1; D unclear. CDR1 is SGHRS, CDR2 YFSETQ, per germline. This CDR3 is 13 amino acids long. V was cut by 5 bases and J by 2 bases, with 8 bases left in between. CDR3 loop: CASSTGPYNEQFF. In nucleotides, the CDR3 is TGCGCCAGCAGTACCGGGCCCTACAATGAGCAGTTCTTC.

This clonotype was counted ten times or more. The chain couples TRBV30 to TRBJ1-4; 12 bases line up with TRBD1. CDR3 length: 15 amino acids. The J segment lost 3 bases and the V segment lost 3 bases, leaving 2 bases of the junction unmatched. CDR1 is GTSNPN and CDR2 is SVGIG in the germline V gene (reference sequence). The CDR3 DNA reads TGTGCCTGGAGGGGACAGGGGGCGTCTAATGAAAAACTGTTTTTT. This translates into CAWRGQGASNEKLFF.

This clonotype has ten or more counts. Compared with germline, one end of the junction differs, possibly owing to a read error. This chain links TRBV19 with TRBJ2-2; a weak D match, TRBD2 (6 bases). Germline assignment: CDR1 LNHDA and CDR2 SQIVND (reference sequence). The CDR3 loop spans 14 amino acids. In nucleotides, the CDR3 is TGTGCCAGTAGGATAGCGGTGAACACCGGGGAGCTGTTTTTT. Protein sequence: CASRIAVNTGELFF. Based on the CDR3 plus reference TRBV19 and TRBJ2-2, the full variable domain is DGGITQSPKYLFRKEGQNVTLSCEQNLNHDAMYWYRQDPGQGLRLIYYSQIVNDFQKGDIAEGYSVSREKKESFPLTVTSAQKNPTAFYLCASRIAVNTGELFFGEGSRLTVL.

This clonotype was detected many times. The J gene is TRBJ2-7, the V gene TRBV6-5; D possibly corresponds to TRBD1 (6 bases). The length of the CDR3 is 14 residues. V was clipped by 0 bases and J by 2 bases, with 8 bases between them. Germline CDR1 MNHEY, CDR2 SVGAGI. CDR3 nucleotides: TGTGCCAGCAGTTACTCCCCAGGGGCCTACGAGCAGTACTTC. Residues: CASSYSPGAYEQYF.

This clonotype was detected ten times or more. The chain has TRBV28 and TRBJ1-4; D gene uncertain. The CDR3 runs 12 residues. V lost 2 bases to trimming and J lost 7 bases, with 5 bases between them. Germline lookup yields CDR1 MDHEN and CDR2 SYDVKM. CDR3 DNA: TGTGCCAGCAGTTTACGTTCTGAAAAACTGTTTTTT. Residues: CASSLRSEKLFF.

This chain links TRBV13 with TRBJ1-1; D is perhaps TRBD1 (5 bases). Germline CDR1 PRHDT, CDR2 FYEKMQ (reference sequence). The CDR3 consists of 15 residues. V was shortened by 4 bases and J by 5 bases, with 17 bases between the two germline ends. The CDR3 region has the DNA TGTGCCAGCAGCTCTGGGACGGACTCTTCGACTGAAGCTTTCTTT. Translating gives CASSSGTDSSTEAFF.

This clonotype was counted ten times or more. One base away lies a much larger clone, so this may be a sequencing read error. This chain links TRBV29-1 with TRBJ2-2; 8 bases are shared with TRBD1. Trimming at V came to 7 bases and at J to 7 bases, leaving 8 bases not matched to a gene. The germline V gene has CDR1 SQVTM and CDR2 ANQGSEA. CDR3 length equals 13 residues. The CDR3 bases are TGCAGCGCACTCAGGGGGCGCATCGGGGAGCTGTTTTTT. Translating gives CSALRGRIGELFF.

The chain joins TRBV25-1 to TRBJ2-3; 11 bases match TRBD2. This CDR3 has 15 residues. Germline values: CDR1 MGHDK, CDR2 SYGVNS. V shed 4 bases and J 6 bases; nucleotides not matched to a gene: 6. CDR3: CASSGSGGARDTQYF. The CDR3, as DNA: TGTGCCAGCAGTGGTAGCGGGGGGGCCAGGGATACGCAGTATTTT.

This clonotype was seen ten or more times. This chain connects TRBV7-8 to TRBJ1-2, with 11 bases matching TRBD1. CDR1 and CDR2 (germline): SGHVS, FQNEAQ. The J segment lost 7 bases and the V segment lost 1 base, leaving 5 bases of the junction unmatched. The CDR3 extends over 15 amino acids. CDR3 coding DNA: TGTGCCAGCAGCTTAGATGGGACAGGGGGTTTTGGCTACACCTTC. Its translation: CASSLDGTGGFGYTF.

This clonotype was picked up many times. Since a much larger clone is just one base distant, this may be a read error. The V call is TRBV7-3, the J call TRBJ2-5, with TRBD1 matching 7 bases. This CDR3 comprises 15 residues. Germline-derived CDR1 and CDR2 are SGHTA and FQGTGA. As DNA, the CDR3 is TGTGCCAGCAGCGCACAGGGGTGGTGGCAAGAGACCCAGCACTTC. Its protein is CASSAQGWWQETQHF.

This clonotype has at least ten counts. This chain joins TRBV11-3 and TRBJ2-7; tentatively, D is TRBD1 or TRBD2 (6 bases each). Trimming took 3 bases from V and 2 from J, leaving 14 bases between them. Germline CDR1 and CDR2: SGHNT and YENEEA. The CDR3 totals 15 residues. CDR3 nucleotide sequence: TGTGCCAGCAGCTTTATGGTGGGGGGCGCCTACGAGCAGTACTTC. Its translation is CASSFMVGGAYEQYF. The full variable domain, rest sourced from reference TRBV11-3 and TRBJ2-7, is EAGVVQSPRYKIIEKKQPVAFWCNPISGHNTLYWYLQNLGQGPELLIRYENEEAVDDSQLPKDRFSAERLKGVDSTLKIQPAELGDSAVYLCASSFMVGGAYEQYFGPGTRLTVT.

In its sample, this clonotype was seen many times. V and J are TRBV5-1 and TRBJ1-4; no firm D call. V lost 2 bases to trimming and J lost 0 bases, with 8 bases between them. This CDR3 is 15 amino acids long. Germline CDR1 SGHRS, CDR2 YFSETQ. The CDR3 loop reads CASSFIDATNEKLFF. In nucleotides, the CDR3 is TGCGCCAGCAGCTTTATCGATGCAACTAATGAAAAACTGTTTTTT.

This clonotype occurred many times. The chain employs TRBV28 and TRBJ2-7; D is perhaps TRBD1 (7 bases). This CDR3 has 16 residues. Germline CDR1 and CDR2: MDHEN and SYDVKM. Between the trimmed V and J ends, which lost 6 bases and 5 bases, there was a span of 23 bases. CDR3 sequence: CASRTTRGRGIHEQYF. In nucleotides, the CDR3 is TGTGCCAGCAGAACGACGAGGGGGCGCGGGATCCACGAGCAGTACTTC.

In regard to this clonotype: Likely a read error: the CDR3 ends without its conserved phenylalanine or tryptophan. Here the CDR3 DNA reads TGTGCCAGCAGCCCGGGACAGACAAATCCACCCCTCCACCTT. The encoded protein is CASSPGQTNPPLHL. The rearrangement links TRBV7-2 to TRBJ1-6; 7 bases map to TRBD1. The V segment lost 5 bases and the J segment 11 bases; nucleotides outside the gene matches: 9. The CDR3 consists of 14 residues. The germline V gene encodes CDR1 SGHTA and CDR2 FQGNSA.

Remarks on this clonotype: The limits of the CDR3 on the DNA are not certain, so only TCRdb's listed CDR3 is given. This rearrangement joins TRBV25-1 to TRBJ2-2; TRBD1, the table's D call, was not compared with the DNA. Looked up from germline, CDR1 is MGHDK and CDR2 is SYGVNS. The CDR3 extends over 23 residues, inclusive of both ends. The CDR3 here is CASSDRGLYYGYTFGQDTGELFF.

This clonotype has at least ten counts. V usage is TRBV7-2 and J usage is TRBJ2-1; D gene uncertain. Trimming removed 4 bases at V and 15 bases at J, with 16 bases between. The CDR3 length is 12 residues. Germline V gene sequence: CDR1 SGHTA, CDR2 FQGNSA. The CDR3 DNA reads TGTGCCAGCAGCTCCCCAGCGACCACTCGGTTCTTC. This gives the protein CASSSPATTRFF.

This clonotype has a handful of counts. Being one base from a much bigger clone, this may be a read error. Given the absence of the conserved phenylalanine or tryptophan at the CDR3 end, a read error is likely. The chain is built from TRBV9 and TRBJ2-1, with D unclear. Trimming removed 0 bases from V and 3 bases from J, with 4 bases in between. CDR1 is SGDLS and CDR2 is YYNGEE in the germline V gene. CDR3 length: 13 residues. DNA of the CDR3: TGTGCCAGCAGCGTAGCAGGCTACAATGAGCAGTTCTCC. Its translation: CASSVAGYNEQFS.

Ten or more counts support this clonotype. The rearrangement links TRBV27 to TRBJ1-6; the D gene is possibly TRBD1 (6 bases). Trimming took off 1 base at V and 3 bases at J, with 10 bases between the two ends. Germline values: CDR1 MNHEY, CDR2 SMNVEV (reference sequence). This CDR3 has 16 residues. CDR3 protein: CASSLWGADYNSPLHF. The CDR3 DNA sequence: TGTGCCAGCAGTTTATGGGGGGCTGACTATAATTCACCCCTCCACTTT.

This clonotype was observed at least ten times. The chain joins TRBV5-8 to TRBJ1-3; perhaps TRBD1 as D (5 bases). CDR3 length equals 15 residues. Looked up from germline, CDR1 is SGHTS and CDR2 is YDEGEE. Trimming removed 3 bases from V and 4 bases from J, with 14 bases in between. The CDR3 bases are TGTGCCAGCAGCTGGGGGTCGGGACGAGGAAACACCATATATTTT. It yields the protein CASSWGSGRGNTIYF.

This clonotype has at least ten counts. The rearrangement links TRBV3-1 to TRBJ2-3, with D possibly matching TRBD2 (6 bases). The CDR3 has 15 residues. Trimming stripped 1 base from V and 4 bases from J, with 12 bases between. The V gene's germline CDR1 is LGHDT and CDR2 YNNKEL (reference sequence). CDR3: CASSQAGREADTQYF. CDR3 DNA sequence: TGTGCCAGCAGCCAAGCCGGTAGGGAGGCAGATACGCAGTATTTT.

V is TRBV5-1 and J is TRBJ2-6; unclear D gene. This CDR3 has 16 amino acids. Germline assignment: CDR1 SGHRS and CDR2 YFSETQ. V was shortened by 4 bases and J by 6 bases, with 17 bases between the two germline ends. DNA of the CDR3: TGCGCCAGCAGCGCAGAGCTAGATTCCTCGGCCAACGTCCTGACTTTC. Protein: CASSAELDSSANVLTF.

This clonotype was counted between two and nine times. The junction departs from germline at one end; a sequencing error may be responsible. The rearrangement links TRBV11-3 to TRBJ2-3, with 13 bases aligning to TRBD2. CDR3 length: 16 residues. Per germline, CDR1 SGHNT and CDR2 YENEEA. DNA of the CDR3: TGTGCCCGCAGCCGCGGACTAGCGGGAGCCGGAGATACGCAGTATTTT. It yields the protein CARSRGLAGAGDTQYF. The variable domain in full, with the rest retrieved from reference TRBV11-3 and TRBJ2-3, is EAGVVQSPRYKIIEKKQPVAFWCNPISGHNTLYWYLQNLGQGPELLIRYENEEAVDDSQLPKDRFSAERLKGVDSTLKIQPAELGDSAVYLCARSRGLAGAGDTQYFGPGTRLTVL.

This clonotype was found many times. This chain connects TRBV7-3 to TRBJ2-2; D gene unclear. From germline, CDR1 is SGHTA and CDR2 FQGTGA. With 5 bases removed from V and 5 bases from J, the gap between germline ends came to 9 bases. The CDR3 is 13 residues long. CDR3 nucleotide sequence: TGTGCCAGCAGCCAAACAAGGACCGGGGAGCTGTTTTTT. It encodes CASSQTRTGELFF.

This clonotype has ten or more counts. The rearrangement links TRBV2 to TRBJ2-7; D unclear. V dropped 6 bases and J dropped 1 base, with 10 bases sitting between them. This CDR3 comprises 13 residues. The germline V gene encodes CDR1 SNHLY and CDR2 FYNNEI. The CDR3 protein is CASRVDGSYEQYF. Here the CDR3 DNA reads TGTGCCAGCAGGGTCGACGGGTCCTACGAGCAGTACTTC.

Note on this clonotype: A junction boundary mismatches the germline segment, possibly from a read error. The gene calls are TRBV24-1 and TRBJ2-5; no clear D gene. Germline-derived CDR1 and CDR2 are KGHDR and SFDVKD. The CDR3 loop spans 10 amino acids. The chain's CDR3 is CATSDWTLNF. CDR3 DNA: TGTGCCACCAGTGACTGGACCCTGAACTTC.